This TCR beta chain was sequenced in a study of CD8 T cells in ankylosing spondylitis. Study outcomes and limitations: Among TCR beta sequences, a motif of roughly 8 highly homologous variants appeared characteristic of ankylosing spondylitis blood. From matched ankylosing spondylitis synovial fluid, disease-linked clones were reportedly recovered at significantly enriched levels.

Construction of TCR beta libraries was performed using quantitative 5'-RACE with molecular barcodes. TCRdb recomputed calls from the 5' RACE reads with MiXCR, one row per CDR3 protein. The sample includes fewer than 150,000 distinct CDR3 sequences, 7.3% of them seen just once. This CDR3 has 17 amino acids. Germline values: CDR1 DFQATT, CDR2 SNEGSKA (reference sequence). Concerning this clonotype: The antigen is not known. The junction departs from germline at one end; a sequencing error may be responsible.

The receptor's source is a female donor with ankylosing spondylitis or in good health (not recorded which). The chain has TRBV20-1 and TRBJ2-4; D assignment may be TRBD1 or TRBD2 (6 bases each). The sequencing input was blood, either unsorted or a sorted T cell fraction (not recorded which). CDR3 in DNA: TGCTGTGCTAGAGATTCGGGGGCTCCTGGGGATTGGGACATTCAGTACTTC. Protein: CCARDSGAPGDWDIQYF.